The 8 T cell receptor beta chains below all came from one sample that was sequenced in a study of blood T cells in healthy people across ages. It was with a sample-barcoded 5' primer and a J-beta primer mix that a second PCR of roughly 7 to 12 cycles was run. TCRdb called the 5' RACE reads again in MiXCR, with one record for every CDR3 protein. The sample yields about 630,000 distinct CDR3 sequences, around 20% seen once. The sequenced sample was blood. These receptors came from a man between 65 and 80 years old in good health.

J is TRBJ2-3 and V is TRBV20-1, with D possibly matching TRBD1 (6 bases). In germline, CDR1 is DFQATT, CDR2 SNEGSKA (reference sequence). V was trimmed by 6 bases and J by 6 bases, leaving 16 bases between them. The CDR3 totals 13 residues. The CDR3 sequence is CSARGQPKDTQYF. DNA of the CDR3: TGCAGTGCCCGTGGACAGCCAAAGGATACGCAGTATTTT.

The CDR3: CSARDHVTGNTIYF. The CDR3 coding sequence is TGCAGTGCTAGAGATCACGTGACAGGGAATACCATATATTTT. The chain combines TRBV20-1 with TRBJ1-3, with 7 bases lining up with TRBD1. Looked up from germline, CDR1 is DFQATT and CDR2 is SNEGSKA (reference sequence). V lost 0 bases to trimming and J lost 10 bases; unmatched junction nucleotides: 9. The CDR3 length is 14 residues.

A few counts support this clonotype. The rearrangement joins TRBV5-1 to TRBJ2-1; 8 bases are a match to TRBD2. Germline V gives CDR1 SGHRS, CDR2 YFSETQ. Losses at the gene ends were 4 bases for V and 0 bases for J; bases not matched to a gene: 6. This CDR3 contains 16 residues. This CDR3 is CASSPGGRSSYNEQFF. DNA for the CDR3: TGCGCCAGCAGCCCAGGCGGGAGGAGCTCCTACAATGAGCAGTTCTTC.

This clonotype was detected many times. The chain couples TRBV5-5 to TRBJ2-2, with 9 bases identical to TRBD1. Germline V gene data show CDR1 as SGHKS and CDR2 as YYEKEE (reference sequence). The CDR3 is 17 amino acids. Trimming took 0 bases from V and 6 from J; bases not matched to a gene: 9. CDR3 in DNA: TGTGCCAGCAGCTTGGCCCCGGGACAGGGCAAAGCCGGGGAGCTGTTTTTT. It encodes CASSLAPGQGKAGELFF.

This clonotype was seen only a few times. The CDR3 DNA sequence: TGTGCCAGCAGCTCCGCTAGAACCCGGACTAGCGGGAGATGGGAGACCCAGTACTTC. The encoded protein is CASSSARTRTSGRWETQYF. The gene calls are TRBV11-2 and TRBJ2-5; the match to TRBD2 covers 13 bases. The CDR3 runs 19 residues. Germline V lookup: CDR1 SGHAT, CDR2 FQNNGV. V shed 4 bases, J shed 5 bases, and the junction held 16 bases outside the gene matches.

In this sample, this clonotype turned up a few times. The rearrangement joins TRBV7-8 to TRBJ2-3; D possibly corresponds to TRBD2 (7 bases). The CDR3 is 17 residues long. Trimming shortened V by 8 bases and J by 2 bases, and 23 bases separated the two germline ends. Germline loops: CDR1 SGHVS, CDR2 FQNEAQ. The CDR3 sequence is CASSKRDGGGDTDTQYF. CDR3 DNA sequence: TGTGCCAGCTCGAAGCGGGATGGGGGGGGCGACACAGATACGCAGTATTTT.

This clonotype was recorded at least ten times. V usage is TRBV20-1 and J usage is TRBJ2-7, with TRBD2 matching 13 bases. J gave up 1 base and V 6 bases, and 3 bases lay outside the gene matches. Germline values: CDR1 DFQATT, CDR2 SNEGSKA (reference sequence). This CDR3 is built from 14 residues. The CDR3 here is CSAKGLAGSYEQYF. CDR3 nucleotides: TGCAGTGCGAAGGGACTAGCGGGATCCTACGAGCAGTACTTC.

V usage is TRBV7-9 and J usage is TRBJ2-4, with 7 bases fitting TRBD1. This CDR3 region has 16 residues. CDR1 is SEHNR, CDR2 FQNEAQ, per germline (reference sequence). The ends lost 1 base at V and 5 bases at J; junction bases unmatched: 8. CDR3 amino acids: CASSLVGAGTENIQYF. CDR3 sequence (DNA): TGTGCCAGCAGCTTAGTAGGGGCCGGGACAGAAAACATTCAGTACTTC.